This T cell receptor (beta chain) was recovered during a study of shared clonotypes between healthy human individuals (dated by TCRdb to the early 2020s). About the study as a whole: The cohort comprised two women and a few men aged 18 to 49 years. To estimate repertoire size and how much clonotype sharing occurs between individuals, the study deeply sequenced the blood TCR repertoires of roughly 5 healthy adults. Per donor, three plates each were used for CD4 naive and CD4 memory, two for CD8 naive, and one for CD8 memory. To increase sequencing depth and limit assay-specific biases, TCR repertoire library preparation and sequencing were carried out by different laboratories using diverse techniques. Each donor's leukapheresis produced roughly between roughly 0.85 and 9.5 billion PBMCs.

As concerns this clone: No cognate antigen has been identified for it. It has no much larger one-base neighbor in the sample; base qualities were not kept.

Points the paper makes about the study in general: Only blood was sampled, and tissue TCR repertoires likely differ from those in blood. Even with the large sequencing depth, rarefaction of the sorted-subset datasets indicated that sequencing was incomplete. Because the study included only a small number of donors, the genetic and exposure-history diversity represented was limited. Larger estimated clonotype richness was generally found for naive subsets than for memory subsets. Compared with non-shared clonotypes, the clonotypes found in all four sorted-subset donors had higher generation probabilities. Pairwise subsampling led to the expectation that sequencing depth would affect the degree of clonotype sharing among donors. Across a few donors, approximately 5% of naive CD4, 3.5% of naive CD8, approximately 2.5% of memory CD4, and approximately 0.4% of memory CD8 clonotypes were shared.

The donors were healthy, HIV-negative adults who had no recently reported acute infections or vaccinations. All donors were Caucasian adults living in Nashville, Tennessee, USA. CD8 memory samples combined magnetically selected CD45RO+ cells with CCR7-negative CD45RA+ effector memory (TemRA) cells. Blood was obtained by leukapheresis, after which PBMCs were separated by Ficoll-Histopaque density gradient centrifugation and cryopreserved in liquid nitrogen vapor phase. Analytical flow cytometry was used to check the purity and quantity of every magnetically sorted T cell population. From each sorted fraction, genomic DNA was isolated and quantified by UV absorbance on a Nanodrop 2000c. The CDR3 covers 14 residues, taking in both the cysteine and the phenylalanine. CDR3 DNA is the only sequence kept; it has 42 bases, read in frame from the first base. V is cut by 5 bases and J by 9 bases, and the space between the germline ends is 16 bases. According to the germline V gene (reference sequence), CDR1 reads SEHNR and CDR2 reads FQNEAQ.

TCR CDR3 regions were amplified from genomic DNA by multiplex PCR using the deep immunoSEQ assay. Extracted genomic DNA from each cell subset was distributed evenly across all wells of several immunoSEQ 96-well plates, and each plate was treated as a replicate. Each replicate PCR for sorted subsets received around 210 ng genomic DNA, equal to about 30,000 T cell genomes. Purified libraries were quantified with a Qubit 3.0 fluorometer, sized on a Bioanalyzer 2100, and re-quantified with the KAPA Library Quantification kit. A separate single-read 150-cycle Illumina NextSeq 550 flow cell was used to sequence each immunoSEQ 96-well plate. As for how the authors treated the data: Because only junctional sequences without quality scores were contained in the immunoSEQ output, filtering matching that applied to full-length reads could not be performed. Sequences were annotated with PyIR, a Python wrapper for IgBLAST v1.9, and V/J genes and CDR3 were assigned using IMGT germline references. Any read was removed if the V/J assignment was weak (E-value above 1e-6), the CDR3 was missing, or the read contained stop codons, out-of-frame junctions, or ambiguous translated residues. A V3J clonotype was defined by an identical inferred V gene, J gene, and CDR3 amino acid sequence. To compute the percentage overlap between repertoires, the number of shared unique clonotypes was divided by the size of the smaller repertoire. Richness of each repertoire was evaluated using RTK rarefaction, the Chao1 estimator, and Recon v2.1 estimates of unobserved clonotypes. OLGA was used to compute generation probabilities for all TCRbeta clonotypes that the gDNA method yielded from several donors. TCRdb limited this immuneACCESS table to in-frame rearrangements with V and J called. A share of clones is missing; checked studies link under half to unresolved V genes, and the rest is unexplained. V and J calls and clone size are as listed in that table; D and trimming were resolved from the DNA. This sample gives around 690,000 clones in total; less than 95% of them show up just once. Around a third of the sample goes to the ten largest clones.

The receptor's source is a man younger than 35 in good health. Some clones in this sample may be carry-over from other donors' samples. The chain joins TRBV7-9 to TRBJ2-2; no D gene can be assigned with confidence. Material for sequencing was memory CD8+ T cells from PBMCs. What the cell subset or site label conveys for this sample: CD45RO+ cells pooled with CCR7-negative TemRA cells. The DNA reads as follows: TGTGCCAGCAGCCCGCCTTTGGGGTCGCGGGAGCTGTTTTTT. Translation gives CASSPPLGSRELFF.